Listed below are T cell receptor beta chains from one sample, sequenced in a study of blood T cell repertoires in COVID-19. Using immunoSEQ multiplex PCR, the repertoire was profiled, and TCRdb retains in-frame clones only, with some absent. The sample has 180,000 or so clones; about 80% are singletons. Input material: PBMCs or T cells enriched from blood (not recorded which). The source of these receptors is a man aged 50-60 years who had recovered from COVID-19. The CDR3 runs from the conserved cysteine through the conserved F or W. Each record gives: D gene, J gene, clone size, V gene, CDR3 DNA, CDR3 protein. A D gene is named only where the DNA matches it firmly. The size of a clone is reported for some rows only, either as once, few or many, or as a class for expanded clones.

>NA|TRBJ2-1|NA|TRBV5-1
TGCGCCAGCAGCTTGGAGACCTTAGGTGGGAGTGGCTACAATGAGCAGTTCTTC
CASSLETLGGSGYNEQFF
>TRBD2|TRBJ2-5|NA|TRBV27
TGTGCCAGCAGTCCGTTAGCGGGAGATCTTGAGACCCAGTACTTC
CASSPLAGDLETQYF
>TRBD1|TRBJ1-1|NA|TRBV18
TGTGCCAGCTCAGAGGACAGGGGGACTGAAGCTTTCTTT
CASSEDRGTEAFF
>NA|TRBJ2-7|few|TRBV28
TGTGCCAGCGTACCCTCCGGGACCTACGAGCAGTACTTC
CASVPSGTYEQYF
>NA|TRBJ1-3|NA|TRBV14
NA
CASSWGGGNTTYF
>NA|TRBJ1-5|NA|TRBV6-5
TGTGCCAGCAGTTACAGGTGGCAGAGCGATCAGCCCCAGCATTTT
CASSYRWQSDQPQHF
>TRBD1|TRBJ2-5|NA|TRBV29-1
TGCAGCGTTGAGGGCAGGGGGCTCGGTGGGACCCAGTACTTC
CSVEGRGLGGTQYF
>NA|TRBJ1-1|NA|TRBV19
TGTGCCAGTACGACAGCGAACACTGAAGCTTTCTTT
CASTTANTEAFF
>NA|TRBJ1-2|NA|TRBV2
TGTGCCAGCAGTGTGAGTGATAGTGGCTACACCTTC
CASSVSDSGYTF
>NA|TRBJ2-7|NA|TRBV10-3
TGTGCCCAGTCGCAGGGAACCTCCTACGAGCAGTACTTC
CAQSQGTSYEQYF
>TRBD1|TRBJ1-6|NA|TRBV18
TGTGCCAGCTCACCAAGACAGGGTGGGAATTCACCCCTCCACTTT
CASSPRQGGNSPLHF
>NA|TRBJ2-4|NA|TRBV19
TGTGCCAGTAGTATAGATCCCCAGGGGAACATTCAGTACTTC
CASSIDPQGNIQYF